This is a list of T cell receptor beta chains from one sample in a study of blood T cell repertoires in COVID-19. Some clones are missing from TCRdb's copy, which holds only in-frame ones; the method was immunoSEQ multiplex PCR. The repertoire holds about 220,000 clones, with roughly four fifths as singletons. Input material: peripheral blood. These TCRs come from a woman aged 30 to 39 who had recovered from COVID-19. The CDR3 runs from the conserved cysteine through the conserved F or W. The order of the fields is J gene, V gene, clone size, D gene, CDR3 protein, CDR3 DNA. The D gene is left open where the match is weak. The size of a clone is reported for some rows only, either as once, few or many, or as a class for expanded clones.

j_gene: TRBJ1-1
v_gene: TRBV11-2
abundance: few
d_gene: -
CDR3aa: CASSLAAGSTEAFF
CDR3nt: TGTGCCAGCAGCTTAGCAGCAGGGTCCACTGAAGCTTTCTTT

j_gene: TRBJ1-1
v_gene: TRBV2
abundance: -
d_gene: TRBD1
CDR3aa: CASRDRESGNTEAFF
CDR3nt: TGTGCCAGCAGGGACAGGGAATCAGGGAACACTGAAGCTTTCTTT

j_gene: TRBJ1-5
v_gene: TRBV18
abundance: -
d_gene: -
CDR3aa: CASSPSTYQPQHF
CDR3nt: TGTGCCAGCTCACCATCGACATACCAGCCCCAGCATTTT

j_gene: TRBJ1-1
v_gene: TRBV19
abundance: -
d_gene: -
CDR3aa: CASSIGTYEAFF
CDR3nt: TGTGCCAGTAGTATAGGCACTTATGAAGCTTTCTTT

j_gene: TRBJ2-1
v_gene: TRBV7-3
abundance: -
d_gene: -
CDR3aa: CASSFQDEQFF
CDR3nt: TGTGCCAGCAGCTTCCAGGATGAGCAGTTCTTC

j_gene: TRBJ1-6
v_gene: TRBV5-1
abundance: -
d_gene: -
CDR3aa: CASSLAVGQANSPLHF
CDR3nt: TGCGCCAGCAGCTTGGCCGTGGGACAAGCAAATTCACCCCTCCACTTT

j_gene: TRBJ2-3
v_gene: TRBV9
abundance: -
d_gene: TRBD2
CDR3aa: CASSAEWGGSTDTQYF
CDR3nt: TGTGCCAGCAGCGCCGAATGGGGGGGTAGCACAGATACGCAGTATTTT

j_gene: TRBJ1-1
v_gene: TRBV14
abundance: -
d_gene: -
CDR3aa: CASSQDVARGSRTEAFF
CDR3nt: TGTGCCAGCAGCCAAGATGTGGCACGGGGTTCTCGGACTGAAGCTTTCTTT

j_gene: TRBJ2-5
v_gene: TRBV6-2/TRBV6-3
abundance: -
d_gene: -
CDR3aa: CASSSSGHQETQYF
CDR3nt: TGTGCCAGCAGTTCCAGCGGGCACCAAGAGACCCAGTACTTC

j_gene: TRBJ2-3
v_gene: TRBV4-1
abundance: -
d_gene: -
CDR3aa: CASSQVASSGSSKDTQYF
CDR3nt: TGCGCCAGCAGCCAAGTTGCGTCCTCCGGGAGTTCAAAAGATACGCAGTATTTT

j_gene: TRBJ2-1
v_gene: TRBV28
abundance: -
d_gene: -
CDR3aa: CASSLGGLYEQFF
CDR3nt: TGTGCCAGCAGTTTAGGGGGACTCTATGAGCAGTTCTTC

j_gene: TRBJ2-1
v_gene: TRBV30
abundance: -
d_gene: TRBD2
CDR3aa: CAWSYLSGKFDNEQFF
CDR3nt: TGTGCCTGGAGTTATCTTAGCGGGAAATTTGACAATGAGCAGTTCTTC

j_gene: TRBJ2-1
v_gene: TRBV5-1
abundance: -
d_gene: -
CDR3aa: CASRAGSVNNEQFF
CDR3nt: TGCGCCAGCCGCGCGGGTAGCGTTAACAATGAGCAGTTCTTC

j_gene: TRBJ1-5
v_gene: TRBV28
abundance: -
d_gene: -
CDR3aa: CASTLGQGYRQPQHF
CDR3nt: TGTGCCAGCACCCTAGGGCAGGGTTATCGTCAGCCCCAGCATTTT

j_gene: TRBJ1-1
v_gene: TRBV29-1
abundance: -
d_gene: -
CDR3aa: CSVSQGLNTEAFF
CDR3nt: TGCAGCGTTTCACAGGGTCTGAACACTGAAGCTTTCTTT

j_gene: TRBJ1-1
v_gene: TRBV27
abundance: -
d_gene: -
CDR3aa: CASSLLGPQGAMNTEAFF
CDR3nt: TGTGCCAGCAGTTTATTGGGTCCCCAAGGGGCAATGAACACTGAAGCTTTCTTT

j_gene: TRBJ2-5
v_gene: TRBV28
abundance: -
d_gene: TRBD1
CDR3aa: CASSLSPDTGGTQYF
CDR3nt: TGTGCCAGCAGTTTATCCCCCGATACAGGGGGGACCCAGTACTTC

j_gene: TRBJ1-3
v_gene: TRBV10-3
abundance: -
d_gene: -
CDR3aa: CAISITGIRGNTIYF
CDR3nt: TGTGCCATCAGCATTACAGGGATAAGGGGAAACACCATATATTTT

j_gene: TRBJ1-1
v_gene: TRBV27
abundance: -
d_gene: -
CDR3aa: CASSLYRNTEAFF
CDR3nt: TGTGCCAGCAGTTTATACAGAAACACTGAAGCTTTCTTT

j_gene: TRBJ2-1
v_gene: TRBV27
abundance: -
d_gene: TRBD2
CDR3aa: CASSLSPRTSSYNEQFF
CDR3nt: TGTGCCAGCAGTTTATCGCCTAGGACTAGCTCCTACAATGAGCAGTTCTTC

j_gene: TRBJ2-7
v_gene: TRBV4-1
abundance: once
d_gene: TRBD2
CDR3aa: CASSRTGTSGDYEQYF
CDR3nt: TGCGCCAGCAGCCGAACCGGGACTAGCGGGGACTACGAGCAGTACTTC

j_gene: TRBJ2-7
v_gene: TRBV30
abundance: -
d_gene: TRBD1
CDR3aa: CAWSHGQGPYEQYF
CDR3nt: TGTGCCTGGAGTCACGGACAGGGTCCCTACGAGCAGTACTTC

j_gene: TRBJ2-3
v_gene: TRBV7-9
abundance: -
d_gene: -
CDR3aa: CASSLGGVNPDTDTQYF
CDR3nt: TGTGCCAGCAGCTTAGGGGGGGTAAACCCCGACACAGATACGCAGTATTTT

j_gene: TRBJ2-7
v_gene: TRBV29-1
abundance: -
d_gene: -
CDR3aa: CSVAGQSFPYEQYF
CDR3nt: TGCAGCGTCGCGGGACAGAGCTTTCCCTACGAGCAGTACTTC

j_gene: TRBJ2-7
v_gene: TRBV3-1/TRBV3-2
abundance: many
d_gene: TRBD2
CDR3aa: CASSQDGGSYEQYF
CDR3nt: TGTGCCAGCAGCCAAGACGGGGGGTCCTACGAGCAGTACTTC

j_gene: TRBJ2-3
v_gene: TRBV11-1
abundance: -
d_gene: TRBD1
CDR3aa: CASSSTGGGTDTQYF
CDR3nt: TGTGCCAGCAGCTCCACAGGGGGCGGCACAGATACGCAGTATTTT

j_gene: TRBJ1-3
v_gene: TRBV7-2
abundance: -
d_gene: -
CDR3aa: CASSFGGAGNTIYF
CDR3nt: TGTGCCAGCAGCTTCGGCGGGGCTGGAAACACCATATATTTT

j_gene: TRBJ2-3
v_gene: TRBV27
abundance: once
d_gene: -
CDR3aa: CASSFFPTGVTDTQYF
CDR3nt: TGTGCCAGCAGTTTTTTCCCAACAGGAGTCACAGATACGCAGTATTTT

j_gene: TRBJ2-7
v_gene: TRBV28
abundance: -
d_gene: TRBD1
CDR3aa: CASSFRRGPYEQYF
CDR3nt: TGTGCCAGCAGTTTTCGTAGGGGGCCCTACGAGCAGTACTTC

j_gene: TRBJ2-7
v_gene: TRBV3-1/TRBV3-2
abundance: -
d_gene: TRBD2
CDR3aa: CASSRGTSGSYEQYF
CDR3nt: TGTGCCAGCAGCCGCGGGACTAGCGGGAGTTACGAGCAGTACTTC

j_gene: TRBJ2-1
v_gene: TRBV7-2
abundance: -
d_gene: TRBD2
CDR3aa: CASSLEGLGYNEQFF
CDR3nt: TGTGCCAGCAGCTTAGAGGGACTAGGGTACAATGAGCAGTTCTTC

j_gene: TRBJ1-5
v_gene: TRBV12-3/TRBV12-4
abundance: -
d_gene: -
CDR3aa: CASSLQSYQPQHF
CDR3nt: TGTGCCAGCAGTTTACAGTCCTATCAGCCCCAGCATTTT

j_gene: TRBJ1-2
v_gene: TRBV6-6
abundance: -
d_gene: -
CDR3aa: CASRTNRALFYGYTF
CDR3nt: TGTGCCAGCAGGACTAACAGGGCCTTATTCTATGGCTACACCTTC

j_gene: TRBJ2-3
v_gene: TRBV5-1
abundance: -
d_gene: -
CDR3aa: CASSLGGAETDTQYF
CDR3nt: TGCGCCAGCAGCTTGGGCGGGGCGGAGACAGATACGCAGTATTTT

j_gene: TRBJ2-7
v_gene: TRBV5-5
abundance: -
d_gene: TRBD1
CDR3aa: CASSADRGHEQYF
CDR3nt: TGTGCCAGCAGCGCCGACAGGGGGCACGAGCAGTACTTC

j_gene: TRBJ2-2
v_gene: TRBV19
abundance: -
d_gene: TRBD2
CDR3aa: CASSRASGNTGELFF
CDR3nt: TGTGCCAGTAGTAGGGCTAGCGGGAACACCGGGGAGCTGTTTTTT

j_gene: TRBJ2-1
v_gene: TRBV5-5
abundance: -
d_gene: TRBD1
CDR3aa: CASSLGQVSSYNEQFF
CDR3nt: TGTGCCAGCAGCCTAGGACAGGTGAGCTCCTACAATGAGCAGTTCTTC

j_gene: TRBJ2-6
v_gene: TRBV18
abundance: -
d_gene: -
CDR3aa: CASSPVSSTVLSGANVLTF
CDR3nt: TGTGCCAGCTCACCGGTTTCTTCGACAGTACTCTCTGGGGCCAACGTCCTGACTTTC

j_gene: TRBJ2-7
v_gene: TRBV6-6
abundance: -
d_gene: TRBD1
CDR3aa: CASSLGTGDEQYF
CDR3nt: TGTGCCAGCAGCCTAGGGACAGGGGACGAGCAGTACTTC

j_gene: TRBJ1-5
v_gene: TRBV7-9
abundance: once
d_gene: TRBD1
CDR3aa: CASSPGQGNSNQPQHF
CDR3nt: TGTGCCAGCAGCCCCGGACAGGGGAATAGCAATCAGCCCCAGCATTTT

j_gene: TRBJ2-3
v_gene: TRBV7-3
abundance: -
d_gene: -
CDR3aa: CASSPPGLGDTQYF
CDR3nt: TGTGCCAGCAGCCCTCCGGGATTGGGAGATACGCAGTATTTT

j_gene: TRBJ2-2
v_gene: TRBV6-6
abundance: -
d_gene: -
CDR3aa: CASSYPYRANTGELFF
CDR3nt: TGTGCCAGCAGTTACCCATACAGGGCGAACACCGGGGAGCTGTTTTTT

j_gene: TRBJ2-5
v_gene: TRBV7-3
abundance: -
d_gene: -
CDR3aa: CASSLTATNYETQYF
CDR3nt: TGTGCCAGCAGCCTGACAGCGACAAACTACGAGACCCAGTACTTC

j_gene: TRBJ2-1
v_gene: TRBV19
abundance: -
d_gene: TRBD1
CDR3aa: CASSTGTGGDEQFF
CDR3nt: TGTGCCAGTAGTACCGGGACAGGGGGCGATGAGCAGTTCTTC

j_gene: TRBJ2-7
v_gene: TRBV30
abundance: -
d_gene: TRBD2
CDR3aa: CAWDPGLSYEQYF
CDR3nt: TGTGCCTGGGATCCGGGACTATCCTACGAGCAGTACTTC

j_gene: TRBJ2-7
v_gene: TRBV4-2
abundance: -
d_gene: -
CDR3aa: CASSQEDPGDEQYF
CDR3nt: TGTGCCAGCAGCCAAGAAGATCCGGGAGACGAGCAGTACTTC

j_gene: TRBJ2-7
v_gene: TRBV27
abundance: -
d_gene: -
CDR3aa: CASSLYWAGIPYEQYF
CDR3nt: TGTGCCAGCAGTCTCTACTGGGCAGGCATTCCCTACGAGCAGTACTTC

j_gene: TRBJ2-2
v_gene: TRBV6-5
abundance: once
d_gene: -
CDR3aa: CASSRRGELFF
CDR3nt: TGTGCCAGCAGTCGCCGGGGGGAGCTGTTTTTT

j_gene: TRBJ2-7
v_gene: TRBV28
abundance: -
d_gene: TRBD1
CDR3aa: CASRGPGQTYEQYF
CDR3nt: TGTGCCAGCAGGGGCCCGGGACAGACCTACGAGCAGTACTTC

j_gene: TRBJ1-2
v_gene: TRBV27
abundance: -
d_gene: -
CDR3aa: CASSLAENYGYTF
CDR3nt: TGTGCCAGCAGTTTAGCGGAAAACTATGGCTACACCTTC

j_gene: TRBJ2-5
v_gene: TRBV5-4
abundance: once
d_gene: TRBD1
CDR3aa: CASSQQGTQETQYF
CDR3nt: TGTGCCAGCAGCCAACAGGGGACCCAAGAGACCCAGTACTTC